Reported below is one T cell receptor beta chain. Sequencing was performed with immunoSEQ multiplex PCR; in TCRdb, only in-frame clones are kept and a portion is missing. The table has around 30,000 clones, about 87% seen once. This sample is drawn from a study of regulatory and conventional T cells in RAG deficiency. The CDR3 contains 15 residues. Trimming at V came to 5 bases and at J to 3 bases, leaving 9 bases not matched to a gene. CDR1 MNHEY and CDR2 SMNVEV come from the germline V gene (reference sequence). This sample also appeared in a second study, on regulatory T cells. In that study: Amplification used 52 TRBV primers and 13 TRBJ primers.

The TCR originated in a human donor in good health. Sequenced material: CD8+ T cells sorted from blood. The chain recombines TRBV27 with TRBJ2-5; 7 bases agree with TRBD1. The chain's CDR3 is CASSPFPTGKETQYF. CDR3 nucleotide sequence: TGTGCCAGCAGTCCATTCCCGACAGGGAAAGAGACCCAGTACTTC.